This entry lists 30 T cell receptor beta chains sequenced from one sample in a study of shared clonotypes between healthy human individuals. TCRdb's copy holds only in-frame clones and misses some; the assay was immunoSEQ multiplex PCR. The table records 450,000 to 500,000 clones, around 78% of them present only once. The sequencing sample was made of PBMCs. These receptors came from a woman in her forties in good health. Some clones in this sample may be carry-over from other donors' samples.

J is TRBJ2-2 and V is TRBV19; 10 nucleotides line up with TRBD2. The CDR3 runs 15 residues. Germline CDR1 and CDR2: LNHDA and SQIVND (reference sequence). With 6 bases clipped from V and 7 bases from J, the junction kept 8 bases outside the gene matches. The CDR3 sequence: CASRSAGGPVGELFF. The CDR3 region has the DNA TGTGCCAGTAGGTCAGCGGGAGGGCCGGTCGGGGAGCTGTTTTTT.

The CDR3 is CASSVSGRIETQYF. In DNA form, the CDR3 reads TGTGCCAGCAGCGTAAGCGGGAGGATTGAGACCCAGTACTTC. This chain connects TRBV11-3 to TRBJ2-5, with 9 bases identical to TRBD2. Germline trimming cut 5 bases from V and 5 bases from J; bases unmatched to any gene: 6. The CDR3 spans 14 residues. Germline CDR1 is SGHNT and CDR2 is YENEEA.

This rearrangement joins TRBV2 to TRBJ1-5; D unresolved. The CDR3 is 13 amino acids. CDR1 SNHLY and CDR2 FYNNEI come from the germline V gene. Trimming removed 4 bases from V and 6 bases from J, with 10 bases in between. The CDR3 DNA follows: TGTGCCAGCAGTGTTTCTTTAAGTCAGCCCCAGCATTTT. Translation: CASSVSLSQPQHF.

The chain employs TRBV2 and TRBJ1-2; possible D gene TRBD1, 6 bases. From germline, CDR1 is SNHLY and CDR2 FYNNEI. This CDR3 has 14 amino acids. The ends were cut back, 4 bases at V and 7 bases at J, with 16 bases in the middle. For the CDR3, the DNA is TGTGCCAGCAGTGGGGGCAGGGGAGAGGTTGGCTACACCTTC. It encodes CASSGGRGEVGYTF.

With respect to this clone: This same CDR3 is encoded by further DNA sequences in the sample. The chain uses TRBV5-1 and TRBJ2-5; D is ambiguous. CDR3 length equals 14 residues. The germline gives CDR1 SGHRS, CDR2 YFSETQ. The V and J ends lost 4 bases and 1 base respectively, with 11 bases between them. CDR3 nucleotides: TGCGCCAGCAGCCCCGGAAGTACCCAAGAGACCCAGTACTTC. This encodes CASSPGSTQETQYF.

Many counts were recorded for this clone. The chain employs TRBV5-5 and TRBJ2-7; 11 bases align to TRBD1. The CDR3 has 14 residues. CDR1 and CDR2 from the germline V gene are SGHKS and YYEKEE (reference sequence). Trimming cost V 5 bases and J 3 bases; bases outside gene matches: 4. As DNA, the CDR3 is TGTGCCAGCAGAAGCGGGACAGGGGGCTACGAGCAGTACTTC. Its translation: CASRSGTGGYEQYF.

CDR3 nucleotides: TGTGCCACCAGCGAAGGACTAGCGGGAGTGGGTGAGCAGTACTTC. It is translated as CATSEGLAGVGEQYF. The V call is TRBV15, the J call TRBJ2-7; 13 bases align to TRBD2. The length of the CDR3 is 15 residues. Germline values: CDR1 LNHNV, CDR2 YYDKDF (reference sequence). Trimming at V came to 5 bases and at J to 7 bases, leaving 8 bases not matched to a gene. The variable domain in full, with the rest retrieved from reference TRBV15 and TRBJ2-7, is DAMVIQNPRYQVTQFGKPVTLSCSQTLNHNVMYWYQQKSSQAPKLLFHYYDKDFNNEADTPDNFQSRRPNTSFCFLDIRSPGLGDTAMYLCATSEGLAGVGEQYFGPGTRLTVT.

This clone was observed a single time. The chain combines TRBV27 with TRBJ2-1; 10 bases agree with TRBD2. Trimming took 7 bases from V and 7 from J; bases not matched to a gene: 10. Germline V gene lookup returns CDR1 MNHEY and CDR2 SMNVEV (reference sequence). This CDR3 has 15 amino acids. CDR3 amino acids: CASTRLAGMGNEQFF. The CDR3 DNA reads TGTGCCAGCACTAGACTAGCGGGTATGGGTAATGAGCAGTTCTTC.

The gene calls are TRBV9 and TRBJ1-1; 8 nucleotides agree with TRBD1. After removal of 2 bases from V and 11 bases from J, the junction contained 5 bases not matched to a gene. This CDR3 has 12 residues. Germline values: CDR1 SGDLS, CDR2 YYNGEE. For the CDR3, the DNA is TGTGCCAGCAGCGTCCCTGGACAGGGTGCTTTCTTT. Its translation is CASSVPGQGAFF.

DNA of the CDR3: TGTGCCAGCAGCTCCCTCAGGGGACCTACCTACGAGCAGTACTTC. It encodes CASSSLRGPTYEQYF. The V call is TRBV11-2, the J call TRBJ2-7; a weak D match, TRBD1 (6 bases). V lost 4 bases, J lost 2 bases, and 15 bases lay in between. The CDR3 length is 15 residues. Germline-derived CDR1 and CDR2 are SGHAT and FQNNGV.

This clone was seen a few times. The chain has TRBV7-9 and TRBJ2-3; 7 positions agree with TRBD2. The CDR3 runs to 15 residues. The germline V gene encodes CDR1 SEHNR and CDR2 FQNEAQ (reference sequence). The junction had 7 bases not matched to a gene; V was cut back by 3 bases and J by 4 bases. The CDR3 nucleotides are TGTGCCAGCAGCTTTTGGGGGGGTTCTCCAGATACGCAGTATTTT. Protein: CASSFWGGSPDTQYF.

DNA for the CDR3: TGCGCCAGCAGCCAGGGGGTAGGGGGCTACAATGAGCAGTTCTTC. It specifies CASSQGVGGYNEQFF. The genes are TRBV4-3 and TRBJ2-1; TRBD1 might be the D (6 bases). The V end was cut by 3 bases, the J end by 3 bases, with 12 bases between. CDR1 is LGHNA, CDR2 YSLEER, per germline. The CDR3 length is 15 residues.

This clone was observed at least ten times. V usage is TRBV7-8 and J usage is TRBJ2-2, with 7 bases aligning to TRBD2. Germline CDR1 is SGHVS and CDR2 is FQNEAQ. J gave up 1 base and V 5 bases, and 7 bases lay outside the gene matches. The CDR3 loop spans 16 amino acids. The CDR3 sequence is CASSVRTSRNTGELFF. The CDR3 nucleotides read TGTGCCAGCAGCGTAAGGACTAGTCGGAACACCGGGGAGCTGTTTTTT.

This chain uses TRBV6-5 with TRBJ1-2; the D is unclear. The V gene's germline CDR1 is MNHEY and CDR2 SVGAGI. The V end was cut by 6 bases, the J end by 5 bases, with 13 bases between. The CDR3 is made up of 13 amino acids. The CDR3 nucleotides read TGTGCCAGCAGCCCGAGGAGAGGGTATGGCTACACCTTC. Amino acids: CASSPRRGYGYTF.

This clone was counted a few times. The chain employs TRBV5-1 and TRBJ1-2; the match to TRBD1 covers 10 bases. The J segment lost 2 bases and the V segment lost 4 bases, leaving 8 bases of the junction unmatched. This CDR3 contains 16 residues. Germline CDR1 SGHRS, CDR2 YFSETQ. The DNA of the CDR3 is TGCGCCAGCAGCCCCCGAAGGGGACAGGGGAACTATGGCTACACCTTC. It translates to CASSPRRGQGNYGYTF.

This clone was seen only once. The genes are TRBV10-1 and TRBJ1-4; 8 nucleotides match TRBD1. The CDR3 consists of 14 residues. V shed 9 bases and J 8 bases; nucleotides not matched to a gene: 11. Germline CDR1 WNHNN, CDR2 SYGVQD (reference sequence). Here the CDR3 DNA reads TGCGCCAGTCCCCCGGACAGGGTTAAAGAAAAACTGTTTTTT. Its protein is CASPPDRVKEKLFF.

CDR3 in DNA: TGTGCCAGCAGCCGCGACCTGGGCGCCGACTACGAGCAGTACTTC. Its translation: CASSRDLGADYEQYF. The chain combines TRBV6-5 with TRBJ2-7; D is uncertain. The V end was cut by 6 bases, the J end by 3 bases, with 18 bases between. The CDR3 has 15 residues. The germline CDR1 and CDR2 sequences are MNHEY and SVGAGI.

The chain has TRBV7-8 and TRBJ2-2, with no clear D. V lost 5 bases and J 1 base, leaving 11 bases between the germline ends. Germline-derived CDR1 and CDR2 are SGHVS and FQNEAQ. The CDR3 is made up of 15 amino acids. The DNA of the CDR3 is TGTGCCAGCAGCCCTAGATCGGGGAACACCGGGGAGCTGTTTTTT. It specifies CASSPRSGNTGELFF.

Note on this clone: A junction boundary mismatches the germline segment, possibly from a read error. This chain links TRBV5-1 with TRBJ2-7, with TRBD1 as a possible D gene (6 bases). Germline-derived CDR1 and CDR2 are SGHRS and YFSETQ. The CDR3 has 14 amino acids. This CDR3 is CASSLGDTSYEQYF. CDR3 bases: TGTGCCAGCAGCCTGGGGGACACTTCCTACGAGCAGTACTTC.

The gene calls are TRBV7-9 and TRBJ2-1, with D unresolved. Trimming stripped 5 bases from V and 0 bases from J, with 11 bases between. Germline CDR1 and CDR2: SEHNR and FQNEAQ (reference sequence). This CDR3 has 15 amino acids. The CDR3 region is CASSVGESSYNEQFF. The CDR3, as DNA: TGTGCCAGCAGCGTGGGTGAGTCCTCCTACAATGAGCAGTTCTTC. Combining the CDR3 with reference TRBV7-9 and TRBJ2-1 gives the whole variable domain DTGVSQNPRHKITKRGQNVTFRCDPISEHNRLYWYRQTLGQGPEFLTYFQNEAQLEKSRLLSDRFSAERPKGSFSTLEIQRTEQGDSAMYLCASSVGESSYNEQFFGPGTRLTVL.

The V and J genes are TRBV7-3 and TRBJ1-2; 9 bases fit TRBD1. The CDR3 runs to 15 residues. CDR1 is SGHTA and CDR2 is FQGTGA in the germline V gene. V trimming: 5 bases; J trimming: 4 bases; junction bases outside the gene matches: 8. CDR3 sequence reads: CASSIGQGTRYGYTF. CDR3 DNA sequence: TGTGCCAGCAGCATTGGACAGGGGACCCGCTATGGCTACACCTTC.

This clone was detected only a few times. This sample includes further DNA sequences coding for the same CDR3. The gene calls are TRBV2 and TRBJ2-1, with 11 positions matching TRBD2. The CDR3 loop spans 17 amino acids. The germline V gene encodes CDR1 SNHLY and CDR2 FYNNEI. J was trimmed by 10 bases and V by 0 bases; bases with no gene match: 11. CDR3 region: CASSEARGLAGGREQFF. The CDR3 bases are TGTGCCAGCAGTGAAGCGCGAGGGCTAGCGGGAGGCAGGGAGCAGTTCTTC.

The chain uses TRBV6-1 and TRBJ1-5; weak D call: TRBD1 (5 bases). CDR3 length equals 15 residues. The germline V gene has CDR1 MNHNS and CDR2 SASEGT. Trimming stripped 4 bases from V and 7 bases from J, with 17 bases between. CDR3 residues: CASSVSSEGWQPQHF. The CDR3 DNA reads as TGTGCCAGCAGTGTTTCTAGTGAGGGGTGGCAGCCCCAGCATTTT.

This rearrangement joins TRBV30 to TRBJ2-2; TRBD2 aligns across 11 bases. The CDR3 length is 17 residues. V shed 0 bases and J 5 bases; nucleotides not matched to a gene: 8. In germline, CDR1 is GTSNPN, CDR2 SVGIG (reference sequence). CDR3 in DNA: TGTGCCTGGAGTGTACGGATAGCGGGAGGGAGGACCGGGGAGCTGTTTTTT. Its protein product is CAWSVRIAGGRTGELFF.

This chain links TRBV6-6 with TRBJ2-7; tentatively, D is TRBD2 (6 bases). The CDR3 is 13 residues long. Germline-derived CDR1 and CDR2 are MNHNY and SVGAGI (reference sequence). The V gene lost 5 bases and the J gene lost 2 bases, with 10 bases spanning the gap. The CDR3 nucleotides are TGTGCCAGCAGTCCTAGCGAGGCCTACGAGCAGTACTTC. It encodes CASSPSEAYEQYF.

V is TRBV7-2 and J is TRBJ2-3; no reliable D call. Germline-derived CDR1 and CDR2 are SGHTA and FQGNSA. The CDR3 length is 15 residues. V lost 1 base, J lost 1 base, and 9 bases lay in between. The CDR3 bases are TGTGCCAGCAGCTTAGATAACAGACGCACAGATACGCAGTATTTT. Its protein is CASSLDNRRTDTQYF. Filled out from reference TRBV7-2 and TRBJ2-3, the complete variable domain reads GAGVSQSPSNKVTEKGKDVELRCDPISGHTALYWYRQSLGQGLEFLIYFQGNSAPDKSGLPSDRFSAERTGGSVSTLTIQRTQQEDSAVYLCASSLDNRRTDTQYFGPGTRLTVL.

The chain combines TRBV7-9 with TRBJ2-3, with 8 positions matching TRBD2. The germline gives CDR1 SEHNR, CDR2 FQNEAQ (reference sequence). CDR3 length equals 15 residues. The J segment lost 2 bases and the V segment lost 4 bases, leaving 5 bases of the junction unmatched. CDR3 region: CASSSRTSPTDTQYF. The CDR3 DNA is TGTGCCAGCAGCTCCCGGACTAGCCCCACAGATACGCAGTATTTT. Full variable domain (remainder filled in from reference TRBV7-9 and TRBJ2-3): DTGVSQNPRHKITKRGQNVTFRCDPISEHNRLYWYRQTLGQGPEFLTYFQNEAQLEKSRLLSDRFSAERPKGSFSTLEIQRTEQGDSAMYLCASSSRTSPTDTQYFGPGTRLTVL.

With regard to this clone: Being one base from a much bigger clone, this may be a read error. The chain is built from TRBV7-9 and TRBJ2-1; tentatively, D is TRBD2 (5 bases). Germline-derived CDR1 and CDR2 are SEHNR and FQNEAQ (reference sequence). This CDR3 is 12 amino acids long. Trimming pared 3 bases from V and 13 bases from J, leaving 13 bases between. CDR3 region: CASSFPERLQFF. The CDR3 region has the DNA TGTGCCAGCAGCTTCCCAGAAAGACTACAGTTCTTC.

The count of this clone is one. This chain uses TRBV18 with TRBJ2-1; D may be TRBD1 (5 bases). Trimming removed 6 bases from V and 5 bases from J, with 11 bases in between. Germline lookup yields CDR1 KGHSH and CDR2 LQKENI. CDR3 length: 13 residues. The CDR3 reads CASSVGQNNEQFF. The CDR3, as DNA: TGTGCCAGCTCGGTCGGACAAAACAATGAGCAGTTCTTC.

Many counts were recorded for this clone. Other DNA variants within this sample encode the same CDR3. The V and J genes are TRBV20-1 and TRBJ2-1, with D hard to call. This CDR3 region has 11 residues. Deletions cut 3 bases from V and 6 bases from J, with 6 bases between. In germline, CDR1 is DFQATT, CDR2 SNEGSKA (reference sequence). The CDR3 DNA follows: TGCAGTGCTAGTAAGCGCAATGAGCAGTTCTTC. Translating gives CSASKRNEQFF.